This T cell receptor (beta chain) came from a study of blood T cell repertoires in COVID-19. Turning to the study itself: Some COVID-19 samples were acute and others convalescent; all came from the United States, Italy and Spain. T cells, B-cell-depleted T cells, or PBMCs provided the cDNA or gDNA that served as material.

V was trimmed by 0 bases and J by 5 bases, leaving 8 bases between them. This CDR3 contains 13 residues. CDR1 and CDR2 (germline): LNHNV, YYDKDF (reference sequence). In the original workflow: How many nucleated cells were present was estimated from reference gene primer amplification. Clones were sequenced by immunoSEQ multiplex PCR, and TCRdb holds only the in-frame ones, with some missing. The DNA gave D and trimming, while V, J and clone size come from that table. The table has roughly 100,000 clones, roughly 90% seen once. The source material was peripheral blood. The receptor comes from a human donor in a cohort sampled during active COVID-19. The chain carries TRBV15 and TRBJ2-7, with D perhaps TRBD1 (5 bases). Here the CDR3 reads CATSRDRDNEQYF. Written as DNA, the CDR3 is TGTGCCACCAGCAGAGACAGGGATAACGAGCAGTACTTC.